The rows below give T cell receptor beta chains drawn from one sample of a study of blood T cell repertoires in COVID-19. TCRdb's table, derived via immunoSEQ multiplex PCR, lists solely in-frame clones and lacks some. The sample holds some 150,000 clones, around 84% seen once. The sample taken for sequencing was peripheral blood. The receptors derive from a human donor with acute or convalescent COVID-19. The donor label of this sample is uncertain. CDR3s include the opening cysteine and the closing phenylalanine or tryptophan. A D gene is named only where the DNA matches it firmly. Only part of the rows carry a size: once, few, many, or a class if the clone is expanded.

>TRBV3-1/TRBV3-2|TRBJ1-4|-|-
CASSQVGRGSTNEKLFF
TGTGCCAGCAGCCAAGTTGGGAGGGGGTCAACTAATGAAAAACTGTTTTTT
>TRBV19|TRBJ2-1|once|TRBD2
CASSRGGSAGEQFF
TGTGCCAGTAGTAGGGGCGGGAGCGCGGGTGAGCAGTTCTTC
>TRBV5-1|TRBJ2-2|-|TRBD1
CASSFDGQGQGGRRLFF
TGCGCCAGCAGCTTTGATGGACAGGGACAGGGAGGGAGGAGGCTGTTTTTT
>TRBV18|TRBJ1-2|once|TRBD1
CASSGQGRGGYTF
TGTGCCAGCTCTGGACAGGGTCGTGGAGGCTACACCTTC
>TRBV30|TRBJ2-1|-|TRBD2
CAWSGRLAGVNEQFF
TGTGCCTGGAGTGGGAGACTAGCGGGAGTAAATGAGCAGTTCTTC
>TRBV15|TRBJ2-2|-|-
CATSMQWAPNTGELFF
TGTGCCACCAGCATGCAGTGGGCCCCGAACACCGGGGAGCTGTTTTTT
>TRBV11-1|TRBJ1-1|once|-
CASSLEGRENTEAFF
TGTGCCAGCAGCTTAGAGGGCAGGGAGAACACTGAAGCTTTCTTT
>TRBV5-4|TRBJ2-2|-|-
CASSSWNTGELFF
TGTGCCAGCAGCTCCTGGAACACCGGGGAGCTGTTTTTT
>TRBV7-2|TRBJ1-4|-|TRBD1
CASSRTTGDKGEKLFF
TGTGCCAGCAGCCGTACGACAGGGGATAAGGGGGAAAAACTGTTTTTT
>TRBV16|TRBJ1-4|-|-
CASSQLGGRLNEKLFF
TGTGCCAGCAGCCAACTCGGGGGGCGCCTTAATGAAAAACTGTTTTTT
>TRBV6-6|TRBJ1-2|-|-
CASSYPVGYTF
TGTGCCAGCAGTTATCCGGTTGGCTACACCTTC
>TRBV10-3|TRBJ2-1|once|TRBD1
CAIRGTGLASDEQFF
TGTGCCATCAGGGGGACAGGGCTGGCATCCGATGAGCAGTTCTTC
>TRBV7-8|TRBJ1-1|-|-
CASSRTANTEAFF
TGTGCCAGCAGCCGGACAGCGAACACTGAAGCTTTCTTT